This T cell receptor (beta chain) was recovered during a study of T cells in localized non-small cell lung cancer. The assay was immunoSEQ multiplex PCR, and TCRdb's table has in-frame clones only and misses some. The sample lists about 52,000 clones, around three quarters occurring once. There are 13 residues in the CDR3. Between the trimmed V and J ends, which lost 4 bases and 4 bases, there was a span of 13 bases. Germline-derived CDR1 and CDR2 are SQVTM and ANQGSEA. This clonotype was sampled from a woman aged 40-69 years with stage II lung adenocarcinoma. The starting material was PBMCs, obtained before any cancer treatment. The chain recombines TRBV29-1 with TRBJ2-5; D perhaps matches TRBD2 (7 bases). CDR3 region: CSVGGGPRETQYF. CDR3 nucleotides: TGCAGCGTTGGGGGGGGCCCTAGAGAGACCCAGTACTTC.